These 18 T cell receptor beta chains came from one sample sequenced in a study of regulatory T cells in long-lasting Graves disease. To make TCR beta libraries, researchers used iRepertoire HTBI primers and Arm-PCR of CDR3 regions. TCRdb recomputed calls from the multiplex PCR reads with MiXCR, one row per CDR3 protein. The repertoire holds about 530,000 distinct CDR3 sequences, roughly a sixth seen once, with around a quarter in the top ten. Time point given: newly diagnosed GD, antithyroid drugs for less than 3 months. TCR sequences were obtained from RNA taken from PBMCs. These data were likewise used in another study, on T cells in Graves' hyperthyroidism and ophthalmopathy.

The sample in question was peripheral blood mononuclear cells (PBMCs), obtained at new diagnosis, from a patient treated with antithyroid drugs. The receptors here all came from a woman aged 35-65 years with Graves disease.

This clonotype has a count of ten or more. The genes are TRBV7-3 and TRBJ1-4, with D unclear. Trimming pared 5 bases from V and 0 bases from J, leaving 13 bases between. CDR1 and CDR2 from the germline V gene are SGHTA and FQGTGA. The CDR3 contains 16 residues. DNA for the CDR3: TGTGCCAGCAGCCCTGACGAGGCTACAACTAATGAAAAACTGTTTTTT. It specifies CASSPDEATTNEKLFF.

The rearrangement joins TRBV7-9 to TRBJ1-3; D is undetermined. This CDR3 has 16 amino acids. The V end lost 5 bases, the J end lost 0 bases, and 14 bases lay between the germline ends. The germline V gene encodes CDR1 SEHNR and CDR2 FQNEAQ (reference sequence). The CDR3 reads CASSAYSLFSGNTIYF. CDR3 DNA sequence: TGTGCCAGCAGCGCCTACAGCCTGTTCTCTGGAAACACCATATATTTT.

Regarding this clonotype: This clone may be a read error of a much larger clone one base away. The chain recombines TRBV11-3 with TRBJ1-2, with a possible D match to TRBD1 (5 bases). The V and J ends lost 4 bases and 7 bases respectively, with 13 bases between them. The length of the CDR3 is 13 residues. Germline-derived CDR1 and CDR2 are SGHNT and YENEEA. The CDR3 sequence: CASSSSRDCGYTF. The CDR3 DNA reads TGTGCCAGCAGCTCGAGTCGGGACTGTGGCTACACCTTC.

This clonotype was detected only a few times. This rearrangement joins TRBV7-2 to TRBJ1-5; the D gene is possibly TRBD1 (5 bases). The CDR3 covers 15 residues. Germline CDR1 is SGHTA and CDR2 is FQGNSA. Trimming took off 4 bases at V and 4 bases at J, with 14 bases between the two ends. CDR3 region: CASSSPGRDNQPQHF. Here the CDR3 DNA reads TGTGCCAGCAGCTCCCCGGGCAGGGATAATCAGCCCCAGCATTTT.

This clonotype was seen at least ten times. The genes are TRBV11-3 and TRBJ2-7; 8 nucleotides match TRBD1. Trimming at V came to 5 bases and at J to 3 bases, leaving 3 bases not matched to a gene. Germline V CDR1 and CDR2: SGHNT, YENEEA. The CDR3 is 13 amino acids. CDR3 in amino acids: CASSPTGGYEQYF. In DNA, the CDR3 is TGTGCCAGCAGCCCCACAGGGGGCTACGAGCAGTACTTC. The full variable domain, completed using reference TRBV11-3 and TRBJ2-7, is EAGVVQSPRYKIIEKKQPVAFWCNPISGHNTLYWYLQNLGQGPELLIRYENEEAVDDSQLPKDRFSAERLKGVDSTLKIQPAELGDSAVYLCASSPTGGYEQYFGPGTRLTVT.

This clonotype was counted a few times. The V gene is TRBV19, the J gene TRBJ1-3; D gene ambiguous. Germline V lookup: CDR1 LNHDA, CDR2 SQIVND (reference sequence). This CDR3 contains 15 residues. Trimming stripped 4 bases from V and 0 bases from J, with 10 bases between. CDR3 in DNA: TGTGCCAGTAGTAAGATACAGAGCTCTGGAAACACCATATATTTT. Protein: CASSKIQSSGNTIYF.

This clonotype was picked up many times. The chain combines TRBV18 with TRBJ1-1, with D unclear. This CDR3 region has 15 residues. The germline V gene has CDR1 KGHSH and CDR2 LQKENI. The V gene lost 3 bases and the J gene lost 3 bases, with 14 bases spanning the gap. DNA of the CDR3: TGTGCCAGCTCACCCGGACTCTCGCTTGACACTGAAGCTTTCTTT. This sequence encodes CASSPGLSLDTEAFF.

This clonotype has at least ten counts. The CDR3 region is CASRGETQYF. The DNA of the CDR3 is TGTGCCAGCAGAGGCGAGACCCAGTACTTC. The rearrangement links TRBV2 to TRBJ2-5; D remains unclear. Looked up from germline, CDR1 is SNHLY and CDR2 is FYNNEI. V lost 6 bases, J lost 5 bases, and 4 bases lay in between. There are 10 residues in the CDR3. The full variable domain, its missing parts supplied by reference TRBV2 and TRBJ2-5, is EPEVTQTPSHQVTQMGQEVILRCVPISNHLYFYWYRQILGQKVEFLVSFYNNEISEKSEIFDDQFSVERPDGSNFTLKIRSTKLEDSAMYFCASRGETQYFGPGTRLLVL.

There are many counts of this clonotype. The rearrangement uses TRBV18 and TRBJ1-4; TRBD1 aligns across 12 bases. Germline V lookup: CDR1 KGHSH, CDR2 LQKENI. The ends lost 6 bases at V and 7 bases at J; junction bases unmatched: 3. The CDR3 has 14 amino acids. The CDR3 region is CASSRDRGPEKLFF. CDR3 DNA: TGTGCCAGCTCGCGGGACAGGGGGCCTGAAAAACTGTTTTTT.

This sequence joins TRBV9 and TRBJ1-1, with D possibly matching TRBD1 (5 bases). Germline CDR1 SGDLS, CDR2 YYNGEE. The CDR3 contains 16 residues. Trimming removed 0 bases from V and 0 bases from J, with 12 bases in between. The CDR3 is CASSVGPPGMNTEAFF. The CDR3 coding sequence is TGTGCCAGCAGCGTAGGTCCTCCAGGGATGAACACTGAAGCTTTCTTT.

This clonotype showed up many times. The genes are TRBV12-3 or TRBV12-4 and TRBJ1-2; D might be TRBD1 (5 bases). The CDR3 is 16 residues long. V was pared by 4 bases and J by 0 bases, with 15 bases between. The CDR3 bases are TGTGCCAGCAGTTCTCAGCAGGGTAAATCTAACTATGGCTACACCTTC. It codes for CASSSQQGKSNYGYTF.

The chain couples TRBV25-1 to TRBJ2-7; D is ambiguous. This CDR3 contains 13 residues. The germline CDR1 and CDR2 sequences are MGHDK and SYGVNS. Deletions cut 0 bases from V and 5 bases from J, with 8 bases between. The CDR3 bases are TGTGCCAGCAGTGAATATGGGGTCCACGAGCAGTACTTC. Amino acids: CASSEYGVHEQYF.

The V gene is TRBV3-1, the J gene TRBJ2-5; 8 bases are shared with TRBD1. V lost 4 bases, J lost 4 bases, and 17 bases stayed unmatched. The CDR3 has 18 residues. The germline V gene encodes CDR1 LGHDT and CDR2 YNNKEL (reference sequence). The CDR3 is CASSPEPGTGPQGETQYF. The CDR3 nucleotides are TGTGCCAGCAGCCCAGAACCCGGGACAGGCCCTCAAGGAGAGACCCAGTACTTC.

Many counts were recorded for this clonotype. The rearrangement links TRBV20-1 to TRBJ1-2; D call uncertain. The CDR3 has 11 amino acids. From germline, CDR1 is DFQATT and CDR2 SNEGSKA (reference sequence). The V and J ends lost 7 bases and 7 bases respectively, with 13 bases between them. The CDR3 protein is CSGDGEAGYTF. As DNA, the CDR3 is TGCAGTGGAGATGGGGAGGCTGGCTACACCTTC.

The chain has TRBV6-1 and TRBJ1-6; D not resolved. Germline loops: CDR1 MNHNS, CDR2 SASEGT. This CDR3 has 14 amino acids. Trimming cost V 7 bases and J 10 bases, with 17 bases left between them. The CDR3 sequence is CASNEIDLGSPLHF. The CDR3 region has the DNA TGTGCCAGCAACGAAATAGACTTGGGCTCACCCCTCCACTTT.

This clonotype was detected ten times or more. V is TRBV30 and J is TRBJ1-1, with 9 bases matching TRBD1. CDR3 length equals 17 residues. The germline gives CDR1 GTSNPN, CDR2 SVGIG (reference sequence). The V and J ends lost 1 base and 3 bases, in that order; junction bases with no gene match: 12. CDR3 in DNA: TGTGCCTGGAGTGGGGGGACAGGGTATGGTAGGGACACTGAAGCTTTCTTT. This codes for CAWSGGTGYGRDTEAFF.

The table lists this clonotype with many counts. V usage is TRBV6-1 and J usage is TRBJ1-3; TRBD1 matches at 9 bases. V shed 2 bases, J shed 4 bases, and the junction held 9 bases outside the gene matches. Germline CDR1 MNHNS, CDR2 SASEGT. This CDR3 has 17 amino acids. CDR3 coding DNA: TGTGCCAGCAGTGAATCGACAGGGGGGACACAAGGAAACACCATATATTTT. It yields the protein CASSESTGGTQGNTIYF.

This clonotype has ten or more counts. The chain joins TRBV12-3 or TRBV12-4 to TRBJ1-2, with D tentatively TRBD1 (5 bases). The CDR3 is 13 amino acids. V lost 8 bases, J lost 1 base, and 11 bases lay in between. The CDR3 DNA reads TGTGCCAGCTTCACACAGGTTAACTATGGCTACACCTTC. Protein sequence: CASFTQVNYGYTF.